The rows below give T cell receptor beta chains drawn from one sample of a study of beta chain features in type 1 diabetes. The assay was immunoSEQ multiplex PCR, and TCRdb's table has in-frame clones only and misses some. The sample holds 300,000 to 350,000 clones, 14% seen once. What was sequenced was central memory CD4+ T cells from blood. The receptors here all came from a man aged 25-45 years in good health. The CDR3 runs from the conserved cysteine through the conserved F or W. The order of the fields is J gene, D gene, V gene, clone size, CDR3 protein, CDR3 DNA. A D gene is named only where the DNA matches it firmly. Where a row states a size, it is once, few, many or the class of an expanded clone; other rows omit it.

j_gene: TRBJ1-2; d_gene: NA; v_gene: TRBV19; abundance: few; CDR3aa: CASSTLGGQGGGYTF; CDR3nt: TGTGCCAGTAGTACCCTCGGCGGACAAGGTGGTGGCTACACCTTC
j_gene: TRBJ2-7; d_gene: NA; v_gene: TRBV5-1; abundance: few; CDR3aa: CASFGGGEQYF; CDR3nt: TGCGCCAGCTTCGGGGGCGGCGAGCAGTACTTC
j_gene: TRBJ1-2; d_gene: NA; v_gene: TRBV25-1; abundance: few; CDR3aa: CASSHLQGSRYGYTF; CDR3nt: TGTGCCAGCAGTCACTTACAGGGATCGAGATATGGCTACACCTTC
j_gene: TRBJ1-2; d_gene: TRBD1; v_gene: TRBV6-1; abundance: few; CDR3aa: CASTPRDRAYTF; CDR3nt: TGTGCCAGCACCCCCAGGGACAGGGCCTACACCTTC
j_gene: TRBJ1-2; d_gene: TRBD1; v_gene: TRBV18; abundance: few; CDR3aa: CASSPPSGGGYGYTF; CDR3nt: TGTGCCAGCTCACCACCGTCAGGGGGTGGCTATGGCTACACCTTC
j_gene: TRBJ2-7; d_gene: TRBD1; v_gene: TRBV7-2; abundance: NA; CDR3aa: CASSLALRTGGHEQYF; CDR3nt: TGTGCCAGCAGCTTAGCGCTCCGGACAGGGGGCCACGAGCAGTACTTC
j_gene: TRBJ2-2; d_gene: TRBD2; v_gene: TRBV4-2; abundance: NA; CDR3aa: CASSPAGGNTGELFF; CDR3nt: TGTGCCAGCAGCCCAGCGGGAGGGAACACCGGGGAGCTGTTTTTT
j_gene: TRBJ1-2; d_gene: NA; v_gene: TRBV7-2; abundance: few; CDR3aa: CASSLDRTWGYTF; CDR3nt: TGTGCCAGCAGCTTAGACCGCACGTGGGGCTACACCTTC
j_gene: TRBJ1-3; d_gene: NA; v_gene: TRBV18; abundance: NA; CDR3aa: CASSPRGSGNTIYF; CDR3nt: TGTGCCAGCTCACCACGAGGGTCAGGAAACACCATATATTTT
j_gene: TRBJ2-5; d_gene: NA; v_gene: TRBV7-7; abundance: few; CDR3aa: CASSFRREDGTQYF; CDR3nt: TGTGCCAGCAGCTTCCGACGGGAAGATGGGACCCAGTACTTC
j_gene: TRBJ2-7; d_gene: TRBD1; v_gene: TRBV19; abundance: NA; CDR3aa: CASSMGQTYEQYF; CDR3nt: TGTGCCAGTAGTATGGGACAGACCTACGAGCAGTACTTC
j_gene: TRBJ1-5; d_gene: TRBD1; v_gene: TRBV15; abundance: NA; CDR3aa: CATSGRQGHSNQPQHF; CDR3nt: TGTGCCACCAGCGGCCGACAGGGTCATAGCAATCAGCCCCAGCATTTT
j_gene: TRBJ2-3; d_gene: NA; v_gene: TRBV10-2; abundance: NA; CDR3aa: CASRSTDTQYF; CDR3nt: TGCGCCAGCAGATCCACAGATACGCAGTATTTT
j_gene: TRBJ2-2; d_gene: NA; v_gene: TRBV9; abundance: NA; CDR3aa: CASSALARSGGELFF; CDR3nt: TGTGCCAGCAGCGCCCTGGCCCGAAGTGGCGGGGAGCTGTTTTTT
j_gene: TRBJ2-1; d_gene: NA; v_gene: TRBV14; abundance: NA; CDR3aa: CASSQLGRGLYNEQFF; CDR3nt: TGTGCCAGCAGCCAACTGGGGCGGGGGCTTTACAATGAGCAGTTCTTC
j_gene: TRBJ1-2; d_gene: NA; v_gene: TRBV6-1; abundance: NA; CDR3aa: CASRDFDYGYTF; CDR3nt: TGTGCCAGCAGGGACTTTGACTATGGCTACACCTTC
j_gene: TRBJ1-2; d_gene: TRBD1; v_gene: TRBV11-3; abundance: NA; CDR3aa: CASSQLTTGGFYGYTF; CDR3nt: TGTGCCAGCAGCCAACTCACGACAGGGGGCTTCTATGGCTACACCTTC
j_gene: TRBJ2-3; d_gene: NA; v_gene: TRBV6-6; abundance: few; CDR3aa: CASTSTRSPTDTQYF; CDR3nt: TGTGCCAGCACCTCAACCCGTTCCCCCACAGATACGCAGTATTTT
j_gene: TRBJ1-2; d_gene: TRBD1; v_gene: TRBV6-5; abundance: NA; CDR3aa: CASSVGQNYGYTF; CDR3nt: TGTGCCAGCAGTGTGGGACAGAATTATGGCTACACCTTC
j_gene: TRBJ2-1; d_gene: TRBD1; v_gene: TRBV20-1; abundance: NA; CDR3aa: CSADRGSEQFF; CDR3nt: TGCAGTGCTGACAGGGGGAGTGAGCAGTTCTTC
j_gene: TRBJ1-5; d_gene: NA; v_gene: TRBV21-1; abundance: few; CDR3aa: CARGVTGGGDGNQPQHF; CDR3nt: TGTGCCAGGGGGGTGACAGGTGGAGGGGATGGCAATCAGCCCCAGCATTTT
j_gene: TRBJ2-1; d_gene: NA; v_gene: TRBV4-1; abundance: few; CDR3aa: CASSQEGLNEQFF; CDR3nt: TGCGCCAGCAGCCAGGAAGGGCTCAATGAGCAGTTCTTC
j_gene: TRBJ2-7; d_gene: TRBD2; v_gene: TRBV19; abundance: few; CDR3aa: CASRTQRGGTYEQYF; CDR3nt: TGTGCCAGTCGAACTCAGCGGGGGGGGACCTACGAGCAGTACTTC
j_gene: TRBJ1-2; d_gene: NA; v_gene: TRBV18; abundance: NA; CDR3aa: CASSRGSLQGLYGYTF; CDR3nt: TGTGCCAGCTCACGTGGAAGCCTACAGGGCCTCTATGGCTACACCTTC
j_gene: TRBJ2-7; d_gene: NA; v_gene: TRBV7-7; abundance: few; CDR3aa: CASSLSAGSSYEQYF; CDR3nt: TGTGCCAGCAGCTTATCCGCGGGTAGCTCCTACGAGCAGTACTTC
j_gene: TRBJ1-4; d_gene: TRBD1; v_gene: TRBV5-1; abundance: few; CDR3aa: CASSFDRAGEKLFF; CDR3nt: TGCGCCAGCAGTTTCGACAGGGCGGGGGAAAAACTGTTTTTT
j_gene: TRBJ1-1; d_gene: NA; v_gene: TRBV27; abundance: NA; CDR3aa: CASSLRGARSDTEAFF; CDR3nt: TGTGCCAGCAGTTTAAGGGGGGCCAGGTCGGACACTGAAGCTTTCTTT
j_gene: TRBJ1-1; d_gene: TRBD1; v_gene: TRBV14; abundance: many; CDR3aa: CASSQTYRGLEAFF; CDR3nt: TGTGCCAGCAGCCAAACCTACAGGGGACTTGAAGCTTTCTTT
j_gene: TRBJ2-3; d_gene: NA; v_gene: TRBV5-6; abundance: many; CDR3aa: CASSATTDTQYF; CDR3nt: TGTGCCAGCAGCGCGACCACTGATACGCAGTATTTT
j_gene: TRBJ1-1; d_gene: NA; v_gene: TRBV19; abundance: few; CDR3aa: CASSIDLRGADRAFF; CDR3nt: TGTGCCAGTAGTATAGATTTGCGGGGGGCGGATAGGGCTTTCTTT
j_gene: TRBJ2-1; d_gene: TRBD2; v_gene: TRBV9; abundance: NA; CDR3aa: CASSLTSGLAGQPYNEQFF; CDR3nt: TGTGCCAGCAGCCTAACATCGGGACTAGCGGGACAGCCGTACAATGAGCAGTTCTTC
j_gene: TRBJ2-3; d_gene: TRBD2; v_gene: TRBV28; abundance: few; CDR3aa: CASSPTGLAGDTQYF; CDR3nt: TGTGCCAGCAGTCCCACCGGACTAGCGGGGGATACGCAGTATTTT
j_gene: TRBJ2-3; d_gene: TRBD2; v_gene: TRBV7-2; abundance: few; CDR3aa: CASSLATSGRAGTDTQYF; CDR3nt: TGTGCCAGCAGCTTAGCCACTAGCGGGAGGGCCGGGACAGATACGCAGTATTTT
j_gene: TRBJ2-2; d_gene: TRBD2; v_gene: TRBV7-2; abundance: many; CDR3aa: CASSLSSGGTIGGELFF; CDR3nt: TGTGCCAGCAGCTTATCCTCGGGAGGGACGATTGGAGGGGAGCTGTTTTTT
j_gene: TRBJ2-3; d_gene: NA; v_gene: TRBV9; abundance: few; CDR3aa: CASSRGTDTQYF; CDR3nt: TGTGCCAGCAGCAGAGGAACAGATACGCAGTATTTT
j_gene: TRBJ1-3; d_gene: TRBD1; v_gene: TRBV6-5; abundance: few; CDR3aa: CASRDDRGNPNTIYF; CDR3nt: TGTGCCAGCAGGGATGACAGGGGTAATCCAAACACCATATATTTT
j_gene: TRBJ1-6; d_gene: NA; v_gene: TRBV4-3; abundance: NA; CDR3aa: CASSQDPWTDNSPLHF; CDR3nt: TGCGCCAGCAGCCAAGATCCGTGGACAGATAATTCACCCCTCCACTTT
j_gene: TRBJ2-2; d_gene: NA; v_gene: TRBV7-8; abundance: few; CDR3aa: CASSLGRHTGELFF; CDR3nt: TGTGCCAGCAGCTTGGGTCGCCACACCGGGGAGCTGTTTTTT
j_gene: TRBJ2-3; d_gene: TRBD2; v_gene: TRBV4-3; abundance: few; CDR3aa: CASSQDLRSASGITDTQYF; CDR3nt: TGCGCCAGCAGCCAAGATCTTAGGTCGGCTAGCGGGATCACAGATACGCAGTATTTT
j_gene: TRBJ2-2; d_gene: TRBD1; v_gene: TRBV7-9; abundance: NA; CDR3aa: CASTLRGGRDSGELFF; CDR3nt: TGTGCCAGCACCCTCAGAGGGGGTCGGGACAGCGGGGAGCTGTTTTTT
j_gene: TRBJ1-1; d_gene: NA; v_gene: TRBV4-1; abundance: few; CDR3aa: CASSQGAWGRRLNTEAFF; CDR3nt: TGCGCCAGCAGCCAAGGGGCTTGGGGAAGGCGCCTGAACACTGAAGCTTTCTTT
j_gene: TRBJ1-4; d_gene: NA; v_gene: TRBV11-3; abundance: NA; CDR3aa: CASSHTPGTATNEKLFF; CDR3nt: TGTGCCAGCAGCCACACCCCGGGAACTGCAACTAATGAAAAACTGTTTTTT
j_gene: TRBJ2-3; d_gene: TRBD2; v_gene: TRBV4-3; abundance: many; CDR3aa: CASSQLTSGRDTQYF; CDR3nt: TGCGCCAGCAGCCAACTAACTAGCGGGAGAGATACGCAGTATTTT
j_gene: TRBJ1-2; d_gene: NA; v_gene: TRBV4-3; abundance: few; CDR3aa: CASSQDQGYGGYTF; CDR3nt: TGCGCCAGCAGCCAAGACCAAGGATACGGTGGCTACACCTTC
j_gene: TRBJ2-5; d_gene: NA; v_gene: TRBV5-1; abundance: NA; CDR3aa: CASKGVAKETQYF; CDR3nt: TGCGCCAGCAAGGGGGTAGCGAAAGAGACCCAGTACTTC
j_gene: TRBJ2-1; d_gene: NA; v_gene: TRBV10-3; abundance: NA; CDR3aa: CAISDRAEGTRNEQFF; CDR3nt: TGTGCCATCAGTGACCGGGCAGAGGGAACTCGCAATGAGCAGTTCTTC
j_gene: TRBJ2-7; d_gene: NA; v_gene: TRBV21-1; abundance: few; CDR3aa: CASSNGQNGYEQYF; CDR3nt: TGTGCCAGCAGCAACGGCCAGAACGGGTACGAGCAGTACTTC
j_gene: TRBJ1-5; d_gene: NA; v_gene: TRBV7-2; abundance: NA; CDR3aa: CASSFGSNQPQHF; CDR3nt: TGTGCCAGCAGCTTCGGAAGCAATCAGCCCCAGCATTTT
j_gene: TRBJ2-5; d_gene: TRBD2; v_gene: TRBV10-3; abundance: many; CDR3aa: CAVSGGATAETQYF; CDR3nt: TGTGCCGTTAGCGGGGGGGCCACGGCCGAGACCCAGTACTTC
j_gene: TRBJ1-3; d_gene: NA; v_gene: TRBV11-2; abundance: NA; CDR3aa: CASSLGNSPSGNTIYF; CDR3nt: TGTGCCAGCAGCCTCGGGAACAGCCCCTCTGGAAACACCATATATTTT
j_gene: TRBJ2-7; d_gene: NA; v_gene: TRBV18; abundance: NA; CDR3aa: CASSPPRDSTVKHYYEQYF; CDR3nt: TGTGCCAGCTCACCACCGCGAGATAGCACCGTCAAACATTACTACGAGCAGTACTTC
j_gene: TRBJ2-5; d_gene: TRBD2; v_gene: TRBV23-1; abundance: NA; CDR3aa: CASSQSEGAGPFLETQYF; CDR3nt: TGCGCCAGCAGTCAATCTGAAGGAGCGGGACCCTTTTTAGAGACCCAGTACTTC
j_gene: TRBJ2-3; d_gene: NA; v_gene: TRBV27; abundance: NA; CDR3aa: CASSLAYTDTQYF; CDR3nt: TGTGCCAGCAGTTTAGCGTACACAGATACGCAGTATTTT
j_gene: TRBJ2-3; d_gene: TRBD2; v_gene: TRBV6-6; abundance: NA; CDR3aa: CASTTGGSTDTQYF; CDR3nt: TGTGCCAGCACTACGGGGGGATCCACAGATACGCAGTATTTT
j_gene: TRBJ1-2; d_gene: NA; v_gene: TRBV29-1; abundance: few; CDR3aa: CSVWQNHQPGGYTF; CDR3nt: TGCAGCGTTTGGCAGAATCACCAACCTGGTGGCTACACCTTC